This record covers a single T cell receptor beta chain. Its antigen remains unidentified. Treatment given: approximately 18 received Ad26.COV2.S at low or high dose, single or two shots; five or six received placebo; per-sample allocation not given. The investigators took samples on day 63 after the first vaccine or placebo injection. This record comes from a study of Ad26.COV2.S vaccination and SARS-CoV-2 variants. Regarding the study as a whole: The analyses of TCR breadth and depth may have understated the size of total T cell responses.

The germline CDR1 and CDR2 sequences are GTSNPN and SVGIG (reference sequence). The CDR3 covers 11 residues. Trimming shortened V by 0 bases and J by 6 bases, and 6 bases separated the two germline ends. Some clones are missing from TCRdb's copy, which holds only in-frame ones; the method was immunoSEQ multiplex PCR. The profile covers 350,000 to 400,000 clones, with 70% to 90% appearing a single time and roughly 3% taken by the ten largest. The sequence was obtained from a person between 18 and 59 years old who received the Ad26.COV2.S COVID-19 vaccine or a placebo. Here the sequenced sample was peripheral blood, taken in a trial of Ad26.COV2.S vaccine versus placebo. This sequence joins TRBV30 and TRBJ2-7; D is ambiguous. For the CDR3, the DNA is TGTGCCTGGAGTGTAACCGGCGAGCAGTACTTC. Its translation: CAWSVTGEQYF.